The TCR beta chain described here comes from a study of blood T cell repertoires in COVID-19. Method: immunoSEQ multiplex PCR; TCRdb's copy keeps in-frame clones and lacks some. The sample has under 200,000 clones, roughly 72% seen once. Per germline, CDR1 SNHLY and CDR2 FYNNEI. This CDR3 is 13 amino acids long. V lost 2 bases and J lost 5, with 6 bases in between. The sequence was collected from an elderly woman with acute or convalescent COVID-19. Specimen: peripheral blood. The chain couples TRBV2 to TRBJ2-2; D unresolved. CDR3 in amino acids: CASSESRTGELFF. CDR3 DNA sequence: TGTGCCAGCAGTGAATCCCGGACCGGGGAGCTGTTTTTT.